This TCR beta chain was retrieved from a study of CD8 T cells in Susac syndrome. General study results and limits: The study conceded that relatively few individuals underwent its TCR sequencing and HLA analysis.

The CDR3 loop spans 14 amino acids. Per the germline V gene, CDR1 is KGHSH and CDR2 is LQKENI. Trimming pared 3 bases from V and 5 bases from J, leaving 10 bases between. Concerning this clonotype: Its antigen is currently unknown.

The multiple sclerosis control cohort comprised treatment-naive individuals presenting with stable or active relapsing-remitting disease. RNA in amounts of about 0.5 to 1 ug was reverse transcribed with random hexamers. The immunoSEQ assay covered 54 Vbeta and 13 Jbeta segments for CDR3. One entry per CDR3 protein, called by TCRdb with MiXCR from the immunoSEQ multiplex PCR reads. Of 150,000 to 250,000 distinct CDR3 sequences listed, about 95% are singletons. The clonotype was recovered from a human donor with multiple sclerosis. The genes are TRBV18 and TRBJ1-4; D unresolved. Sequencing used CD4+ T cells from PBMCs. CDR3 in amino acids: CASSPSILNEKLFF. The CDR3 DNA reads TGTGCCAGCTCACCGTCAATTCTGAATGAAAAACTGTTTTTT.